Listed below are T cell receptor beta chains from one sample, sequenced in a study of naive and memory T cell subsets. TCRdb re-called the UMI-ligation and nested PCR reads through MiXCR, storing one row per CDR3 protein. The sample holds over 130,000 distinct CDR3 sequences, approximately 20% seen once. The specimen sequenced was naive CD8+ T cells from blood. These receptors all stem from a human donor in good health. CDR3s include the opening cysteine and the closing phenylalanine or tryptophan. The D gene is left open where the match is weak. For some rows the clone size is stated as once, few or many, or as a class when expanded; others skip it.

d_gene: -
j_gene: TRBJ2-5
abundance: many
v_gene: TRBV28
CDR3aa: CASGNVGGGETQYF
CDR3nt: TGTGCCAGCGGCAACGTGGGGGGTGGAGAGACCCAGTACTTC

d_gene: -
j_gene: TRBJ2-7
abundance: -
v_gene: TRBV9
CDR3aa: CASSVGGIGEQYF
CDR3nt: TGTGCCAGCAGCGTAGGGGGTATTGGCGAGCAGTACTTC

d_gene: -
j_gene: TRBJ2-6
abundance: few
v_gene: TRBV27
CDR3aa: CASSFELPLFSGANVLTF
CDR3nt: TGTGCCAGCAGTTTTGAGTTGCCCCTTTTCTCTGGGGCCAACGTCCTGACTTTC

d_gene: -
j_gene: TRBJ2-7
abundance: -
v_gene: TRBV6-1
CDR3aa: CASSAVKSYEQYF
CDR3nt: TGTGCCAGCAGTGCAGTGAAATCCTACGAGCAGTACTTC

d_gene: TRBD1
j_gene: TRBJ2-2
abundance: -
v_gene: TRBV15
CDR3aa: CATSSRRGSNTGELFF
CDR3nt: TGTGCCACCAGCAGTCGCAGGGGGTCGAACACCGGGGAGCTGTTTTTT

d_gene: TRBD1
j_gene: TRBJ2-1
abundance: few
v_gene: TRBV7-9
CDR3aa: CASSLVGQGGEQFF
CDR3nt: TGTGCCAGCAGCTTAGTGGGACAGGGCGGTGAGCAGTTCTTC

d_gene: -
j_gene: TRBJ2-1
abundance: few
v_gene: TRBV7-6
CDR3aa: CASSPVSGRSYNEQFF
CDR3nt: TGTGCCAGCAGCCCGGTTTCGGGGCGCTCCTACAATGAGCAGTTCTTC

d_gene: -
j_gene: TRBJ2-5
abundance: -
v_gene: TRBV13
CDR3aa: CASSLMTSGEQETQYF
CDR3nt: TGTGCCAGCAGCTTGATGACTTCGGGGGAACAAGAGACCCAGTACTTC

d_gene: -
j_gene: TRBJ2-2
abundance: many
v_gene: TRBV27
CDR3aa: CASSYGLAGELFF
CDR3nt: TGTGCCAGCAGTTACGGCCTGGCCGGGGAGCTGTTTTTT

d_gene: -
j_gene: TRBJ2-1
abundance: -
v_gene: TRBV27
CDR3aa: CASSLTGPGNEQFF
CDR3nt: TGTGCCAGCAGTCTGACGGGGCCTGGGAATGAGCAGTTCTTC

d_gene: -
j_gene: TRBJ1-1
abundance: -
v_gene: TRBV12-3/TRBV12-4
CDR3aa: CASSLVGRSAFF
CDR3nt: TGTGCCAGCAGTTTAGTCGGCCGGAGCGCTTTCTTT

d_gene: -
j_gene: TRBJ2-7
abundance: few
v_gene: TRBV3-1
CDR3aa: CASSQEYGDGSSYEQYF
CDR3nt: TGTGCCAGCAGCCAAGAATACGGGGACGGGAGCTCCTACGAGCAGTACTTC

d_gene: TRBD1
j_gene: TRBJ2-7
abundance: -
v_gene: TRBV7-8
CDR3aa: CASSSTGVIYEQYF
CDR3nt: TGTGCCAGCAGCTCGACAGGGGTTATCTACGAGCAGTACTTC

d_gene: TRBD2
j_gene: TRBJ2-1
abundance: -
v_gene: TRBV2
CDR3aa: CASSELADPFKDEQFF
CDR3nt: TGTGCCAGTAGTGAACTAGCGGATCCCTTTAAGGATGAGCAGTTCTTC

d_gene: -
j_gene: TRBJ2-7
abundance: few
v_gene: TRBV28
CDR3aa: CASRLRTLLTYEQYF
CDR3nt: TGTGCCAGCCGGTTGAGGACCCTGCTCACCTACGAGCAGTACTTC

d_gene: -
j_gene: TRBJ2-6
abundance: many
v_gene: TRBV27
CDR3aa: CASSLHRPNSGANVLTF
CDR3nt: TGTGCCAGCAGTTTGCACAGGCCCAACTCTGGGGCCAACGTCCTGACTTTC

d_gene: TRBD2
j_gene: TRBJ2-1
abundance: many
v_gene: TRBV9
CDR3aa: CASSVSGMGNEQFF
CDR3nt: TGTGCCAGCAGCGTTAGCGGGATGGGCAATGAGCAGTTCTTC

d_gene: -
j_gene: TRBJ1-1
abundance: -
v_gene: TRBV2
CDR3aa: CASDDVRESTEAFF
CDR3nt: TGTGCCAGCGATGACGTCAGGGAATCGACTGAAGCTTTCTTT

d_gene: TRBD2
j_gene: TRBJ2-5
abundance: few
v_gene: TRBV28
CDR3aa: CASSLDPKASGGYSGETQYF
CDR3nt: TGTGCCAGCAGTTTAGATCCCAAGGCTAGCGGGGGTTATTCCGGAGAGACCCAGTACTTC

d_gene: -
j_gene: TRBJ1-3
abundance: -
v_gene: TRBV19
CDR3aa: CASSFAGFAGNTIYF
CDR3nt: TGTGCCAGTAGTTTCGCGGGCTTCGCTGGAAACACCATATATTTT

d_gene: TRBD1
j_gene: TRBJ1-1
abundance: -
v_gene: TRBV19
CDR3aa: CASSISPGQGASFF
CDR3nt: TGTGCCAGTAGTATTTCCCCCGGGCAGGGGGCTTCTTTCTTT

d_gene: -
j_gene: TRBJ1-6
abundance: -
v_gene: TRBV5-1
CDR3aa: CASSFGPVNSPLHF
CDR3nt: TGCGCCAGCAGCTTCGGCCCCGTTAATTCACCCCTCCACTTT

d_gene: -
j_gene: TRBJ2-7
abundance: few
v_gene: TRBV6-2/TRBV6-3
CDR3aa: CASSYSTQGPGFYEQYF
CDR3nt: TGTGCCAGCAGTTACTCGACCCAGGGACCGGGATTCTACGAGCAGTACTTC

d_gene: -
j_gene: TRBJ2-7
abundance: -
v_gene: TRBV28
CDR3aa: CASSPLIGILGRFYEQYF
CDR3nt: TGTGCCAGCAGTCCCCTTATAGGTATCCTAGGCCGTTTCTACGAGCAGTACTTC

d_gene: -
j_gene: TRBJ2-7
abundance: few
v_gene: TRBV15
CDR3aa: CATSGPGYYEQYF
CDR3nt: TGTGCCACCAGCGGACCAGGGTACTACGAGCAGTACTTC

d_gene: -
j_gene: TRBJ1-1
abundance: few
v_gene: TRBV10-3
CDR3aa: CATQESPRNTEAFF
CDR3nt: TGTGCCACCCAGGAGAGTCCGAGGAACACTGAAGCTTTCTTT

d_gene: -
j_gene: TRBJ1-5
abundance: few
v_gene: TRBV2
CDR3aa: CASRGNNQPQHF
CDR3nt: TGTGCCAGCAGGGGAAATAATCAGCCCCAGCATTTT

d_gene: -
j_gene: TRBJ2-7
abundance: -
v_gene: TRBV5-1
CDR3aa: CASSPWTASYEQYF
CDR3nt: TGCGCCAGCAGCCCTTGGACTGCCAGCTACGAGCAGTACTTC

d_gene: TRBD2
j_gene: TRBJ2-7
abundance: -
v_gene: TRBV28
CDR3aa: CASSQTSGRALSYEQYF
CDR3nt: TGTGCCAGCAGCCAGACTAGCGGGAGGGCTCTCTCCTACGAGCAGTACTTC

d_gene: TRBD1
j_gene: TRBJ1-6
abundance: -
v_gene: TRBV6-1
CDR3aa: CASSFSGGPSSYNSPLHF
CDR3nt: TGTGCCAGCAGTTTTTCAGGGGGCCCGAGCTCCTATAATTCACCCCTCCACTTT

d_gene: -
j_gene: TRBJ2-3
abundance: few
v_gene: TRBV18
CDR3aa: CASSPPSRGYSSTDTQYF
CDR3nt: TGTGCCAGCTCACCACCGTCAAGGGGATATAGTAGCACAGATACGCAGTATTTT

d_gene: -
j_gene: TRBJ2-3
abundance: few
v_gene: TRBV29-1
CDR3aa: CSASPNTDTQYF
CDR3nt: TGCAGCGCAAGTCCCAACACAGATACGCAGTATTTT

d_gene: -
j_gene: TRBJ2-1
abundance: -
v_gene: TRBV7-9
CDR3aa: CASSPDLGWPNSYNEQFF
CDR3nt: TGTGCCAGCAGTCCCGACCTGGGGTGGCCTAACAGCTACAATGAGCAGTTCTTC

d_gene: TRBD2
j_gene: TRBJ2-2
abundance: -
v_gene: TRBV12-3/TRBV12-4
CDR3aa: CASIIAGAGTGELFF
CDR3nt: TGTGCCAGCATCATAGCGGGAGCTGGCACCGGGGAGCTGTTTTTT

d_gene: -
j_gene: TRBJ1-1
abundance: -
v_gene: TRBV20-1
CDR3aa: CSAREGTEAFF
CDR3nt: TGCAGTGCTAGAGAGGGCACTGAAGCTTTCTTT

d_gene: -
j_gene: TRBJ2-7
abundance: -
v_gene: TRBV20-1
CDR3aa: CSARGLPLGWEQYF
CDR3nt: TGCAGTGCTAGGGGGCTACCCCTCGGTTGGGAGCAGTACTTC

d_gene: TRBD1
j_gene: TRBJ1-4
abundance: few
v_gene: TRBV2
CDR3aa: CASSLRDRVPNEKLFF
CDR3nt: TGTGCCAGCAGTCTACGGGACAGGGTTCCCAATGAAAAACTGTTTTTT

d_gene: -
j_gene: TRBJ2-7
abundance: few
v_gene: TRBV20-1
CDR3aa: CSAKGQRADYEQYF
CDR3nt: TGCAGTGCTAAAGGACAGAGAGCTGACTACGAGCAGTACTTC

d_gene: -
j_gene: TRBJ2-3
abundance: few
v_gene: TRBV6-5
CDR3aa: CASSYSETGTSSTDTQYF
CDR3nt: TGTGCCAGCAGTTACTCGGAGACCGGGACCTCTAGCACAGATACGCAGTATTTT

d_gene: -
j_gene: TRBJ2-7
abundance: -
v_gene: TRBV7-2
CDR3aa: CASSLVTGDYEQYF
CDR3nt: TGTGCCAGCAGCTTAGTAACGGGAGACTACGAGCAGTACTTC

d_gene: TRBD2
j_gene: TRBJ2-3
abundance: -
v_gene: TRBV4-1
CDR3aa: CASSQVGTSGRTDTQYF
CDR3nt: TGCGCCAGCAGCCAAGTTGGAACTAGCGGGAGAACAGATACGCAGTATTTT

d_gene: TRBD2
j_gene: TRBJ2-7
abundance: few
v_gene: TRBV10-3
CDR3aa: CATQRDPYEQYF
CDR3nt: TGTGCCACTCAGCGGGACCCCTACGAGCAGTACTTC

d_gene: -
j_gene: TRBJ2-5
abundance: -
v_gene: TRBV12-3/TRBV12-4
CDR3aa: CASSYPKSGLETQYF
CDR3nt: TGTGCCAGCAGTTACCCCAAGTCAGGGCTAGAGACCCAGTACTTC

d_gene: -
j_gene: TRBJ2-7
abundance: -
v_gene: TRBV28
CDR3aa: CASRPDRWPRNEQYF
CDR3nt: TGTGCCAGCAGGCCAGACAGGTGGCCAAGGAACGAGCAGTACTTC

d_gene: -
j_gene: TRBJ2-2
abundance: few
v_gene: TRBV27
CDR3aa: CASSLLGELFF
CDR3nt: TGTGCCAGCAGTCTCCTCGGGGAGCTGTTTTTT

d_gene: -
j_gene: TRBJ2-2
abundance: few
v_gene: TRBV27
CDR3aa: CASSPGTNTGELFF
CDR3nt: TGTGCCAGCAGCCCGGGGACGAACACCGGGGAGCTGTTTTTT

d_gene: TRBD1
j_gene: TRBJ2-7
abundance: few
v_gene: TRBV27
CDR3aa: CASSPHLQGLSYEQYF
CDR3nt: TGTGCCAGCAGTCCACACTTACAGGGGTTATCTTACGAGCAGTACTTC

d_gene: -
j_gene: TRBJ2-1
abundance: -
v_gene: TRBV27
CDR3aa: CASHLYNEQFF
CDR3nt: TGTGCCAGCCATCTTTACAATGAGCAGTTCTTC